A single sample gave rise to the 14 T cell receptor beta chains below, sequenced in a study of cytomegalovirus exposure and HLA in healthy donors. The primer mix had 60 Vbeta and 13 Jbeta primers. The protocol was immunoSEQ multiplex PCR, while the TCRdb copy is restricted to in-frame clones and leaves out a portion. The repertoire holds over 85,000 clones, with approximately 84% as singletons. Material for sequencing was PBMCs. These receptors came from a man aged 35-49 years in good health and CMV-seronegative.

The rearrangement links TRBV15 to TRBJ2-6; D gene uncertain. This CDR3 region has 18 residues. With 9 bases removed from V and 0 bases from J, the gap between germline ends came to 21 bases. Germline lookup yields CDR1 LNHNV and CDR2 YYDKDF (reference sequence). The CDR3 DNA is TGTGCCACAAGAGGCCGAGAGAGATTTTCCTCTGGGGCCAACGTCCTGACTTTC. Translation gives CATRGRERFSSGANVLTF.

This chain connects TRBV6-5 to TRBJ2-5, with 9 bases identical to TRBD2. Germline CDR1 and CDR2: MNHEY and SVGAGI. This CDR3 is built from 15 residues. Germline trimming cut 4 bases from V and 5 bases from J; bases unmatched to any gene: 8. CDR3: CASSSSGARGETQYF. DNA of the CDR3: TGTGCCAGCAGTTCTAGCGGGGCTAGGGGGGAGACCCAGTACTTC.

The chain links TRBV18 to TRBJ2-5, with D possibly matching TRBD1 (6 bases). Germline V gene data show CDR1 as KGHSH and CDR2 as LQKENI. The CDR3 totals 15 residues. The V end was cut by 8 bases, the J end by 4 bases, with 20 bases between. The CDR3 region is CASANRAQVGETQYF. CDR3 bases: TGTGCCAGCGCGAACAGGGCCCAAGTAGGAGAGACCCAGTACTTC.

This clone was seen only a few times. The V and J genes are TRBV6-1 and TRBJ1-1; D may be TRBD1 (5 bases). In germline, CDR1 is MNHNS, CDR2 SASEGT. V was cut by 3 bases and J by 8 bases, with 13 bases left in between. The CDR3 totals 13 residues. DNA for the CDR3: TGTGCCAGCAGTGATCGCCTTCAGGGAGAAGCTTTCTTT. This codes for CASSDRLQGEAFF.

The count of this clone is one. The chain carries TRBV30 and TRBJ1-5; weak D call: TRBD1 (5 bases). Per the germline V gene, CDR1 is GTSNPN and CDR2 is SVGIG (reference sequence). The CDR3 sequence is 14 residues long. V was cut by 2 bases and J by 5 bases, with 13 bases left in between. The CDR3 here is CAWSLGRGDQPQHF. CDR3 coding DNA: TGTGCCTGGAGTCTGGGTAGGGGTGATCAGCCCCAGCATTTT.

This clone was seen a handful of times. The chain carries TRBV9 and TRBJ2-1, with 8 bases identical to TRBD2. The length of the CDR3 is 16 residues. The germline V gene encodes CDR1 SGDLS and CDR2 YYNGEE. The ends lost 2 bases at V and 4 bases at J; junction bases unmatched: 8. The CDR3 here is CASSVPGTSGYNEQFF. The CDR3 region has the DNA TGTGCCAGCAGCGTCCCCGGGACTAGTGGTTACAATGAGCAGTTCTTC. Complete variable domain (other parts from reference TRBV9 and TRBJ2-1): DSGVTQTPKHLITATGQRVTLRCSPRSGDLSVYWYQQSLDQGLQFLIQYYNGEERAKGNILERFSAQQFPDLHSELNLSSLELGDSALYFCASSVPGTSGYNEQFFGPGTRLTVL.

This chain joins TRBV29-1 and TRBJ2-1; D is ambiguous. Trimming removed 4 bases at V and 4 bases at J, with 11 bases between. CDR1 SQVTM and CDR2 ANQGSEA come from the germline V gene. The CDR3 has 13 residues. CDR3 sequence reads: CSVGSLGYNEQFF. Here the CDR3 DNA reads TGCAGCGTTGGCTCCCTAGGTTACAATGAGCAGTTCTTC.

The CDR3 DNA follows: TGTGCCAGAGCCCAAGCGGACGGTTTACATGGCTACACCTTC. It encodes CARAQADGLHGYTF. The chain is built from TRBV2 and TRBJ1-2; no definite D call. This CDR3 spans 14 amino acids. The germline V gene encodes CDR1 SNHLY and CDR2 FYNNEI. The V end lost 9 bases, the J end lost 6 bases, and 20 bases lay between the germline ends. Supplemented by reference TRBV2 and TRBJ1-2, the full variable domain reads EPEVTQTPSHQVTQMGQEVILRCVPISNHLYFYWYRQILGQKVEFLVSFYNNEISEKSEIFDDQFSVERPDGSNFTLKIRSTKLEDSAMYFCARAQADGLHGYTFGSGTRLTVV.

This chain uses TRBV6-6 with TRBJ1-1; D unresolved. CDR1 is MNHNY, CDR2 SVGAGI, per germline (reference sequence). The CDR3 runs 13 residues. V lost 0 bases and J lost 5, with 7 bases in between. CDR3 protein: CASSYSMRTEAFF. DNA of the CDR3: TGTGCCAGCAGTTACTCTATGAGGACTGAAGCTTTCTTT.

V gene TRBV7-3 combines with J gene TRBJ2-5, with 10 bases matching TRBD1. Germline V CDR1 and CDR2: SGHTA, FQGTGA. V trimming: 5 bases; J trimming: 3 bases; junction bases outside the gene matches: 3. The CDR3 loop spans 14 amino acids. In DNA form, the CDR3 reads TGTGCCAGCAGCCCTGGACAGGGGGAAGAGACCCAGTACTTC. It yields the protein CASSPGQGEETQYF.

This chain uses TRBV6-1 with TRBJ1-1, with D tentatively TRBD1 (5 bases). The germline V gene has CDR1 MNHNS and CDR2 SASEGT. The CDR3 contains 13 residues. V was shortened by 5 bases and J by 6 bases, with 13 bases between the two germline ends. CDR3 DNA: TGTGCCAGCAGTAGAAGCAGGGAATCTGAAGCTTTCTTT. It specifies CASSRSRESEAFF.

The genes are TRBV28 and TRBJ1-5; 11 nucleotides align to TRBD1. V shed 1 base, J shed 4 bases, and the junction held 3 bases outside the gene matches. Germline-derived CDR1 and CDR2 are MDHEN and SYDVKM. The CDR3 sequence is 16 residues long. The CDR3 loop is CASSLYGTGGNQPQHF. Here the CDR3 DNA reads TGTGCCAGCAGTTTATATGGGACAGGGGGAAATCAGCCCCAGCATTTT.

The rearrangement joins TRBV7-8 to TRBJ1-3; D is perhaps TRBD1 (5 bases). CDR1 SGHVS and CDR2 FQNEAQ come from the germline V gene. The V end lost 1 base, the J end lost 7 bases, and 20 bases lay between the germline ends. The CDR3 totals 17 residues. CDR3 in amino acids: CASSLVILTARSNTIYF. The CDR3 DNA reads TGTGCCAGCAGCTTAGTAATTCTGACAGCGCGCTCGAACACCATATATTTT. Looking up the rest from reference TRBV7-8 and TRBJ1-3 gives the full variable domain: GAGVSQSPRYKVAKRGQDVALRCDPISGHVSLFWYQQALGQGPEFLTYFQNEAQLDKSGLPSDRFFAERPEGSVSTLKIQRTQQEDSAVYLCASSLVILTARSNTIYFGEGSWLTVV.

The chain has TRBV28 and TRBJ2-5; a possible D gene is TRBD2 (7 bases). The CDR3 length is 14 residues. V lost 6 bases and J 4 bases, leaving 15 bases between the germline ends. Germline V gene lookup returns CDR1 MDHEN and CDR2 SYDVKM. The DNA of the CDR3 is TGTGCCAGCAGCCGTATCGGGGGGCGAGAGACCCAGTACTTC. This codes for CASSRIGGRETQYF.